The sequence of this T cell receptor beta chain was determined in a study of identical twins. Study-level findings and limits: Donors were not followed over many years; analysis was cross-sectional.

TCRdb called the 5' RACE reads again in MiXCR, with one record for every CDR3 protein. This sample has about 100,000 distinct CDR3 sequences, with around 5.5% found just once. In germline, CDR1 is SGDLS, CDR2 YYNGEE. V was clipped by 7 bases and J by 6 bases; unmatched bases: 9. The CDR3 has 13 amino acids. About this clonotype itself: The antigen is undetermined.

The sequenced material came from memory T cells sorted from blood. The source of this sequence is a woman between 45 and 60 years old in good health. The genes are TRBV9 and TRBJ1-2, with 7 bases matching TRBD1. CDR3 coding DNA: TGTGCCAGCGGGGGGACAGCCGAGAATGGCTACACCTTC. Its protein is CASGGTAENGYTF.